One sample yielded the 23 T cell receptor beta chains listed below, sequenced in a study of molecular identifiers for immune sequencing clone quantification. Each CDR3 protein is one row after TCRdb ran MiXCR on the PCR reads. The sample yields hundreds of thousands of distinct CDR3 sequences, about a fifth seen once. Sequencing was carried out using naive CD8+ T cells from blood, with Jurkat cell RNA spiked in. As for subset: FACS-sorted CD8+CD4-CCR7+CD45RA+ naive T cells. Every receptor here comes from a human donor in good health. Some libraries in this study had Jurkat cell RNA spiked in.

This clonotype was picked up a small number of times. The chain uses TRBV30 and TRBJ2-7; D gene unclear. V dropped 2 bases and J dropped 2 bases, with 19 bases sitting between them. Germline V gene sequence: CDR1 GTSNPN, CDR2 SVGIG (reference sequence). This CDR3 spans 16 amino acids. The CDR3 DNA follows: TGTGCCTGGAGTATTTCCGCGGTTGCGTACGCCTACGAGCAGTACTTC. Residues: CAWSISAVAYAYEQYF.

A remark on this clonotype: A much larger clone is a single base away; this may be a read error. CDR3 residues: CAGSELPVGPEAFF. CDR3 sequence (DNA): TGTGCCGGCAGTGAACTGCCCGTGGGCCCTGAAGCTTTCTTT. The chain combines TRBV6-1 with TRBJ1-1; D is unclear. Germline CDR1 is MNHNS and CDR2 is SASEGT. The CDR3 is made up of 14 amino acids.

This clonotype was counted ten times or more. V and J are TRBV6-2 or TRBV6-3 and TRBJ2-7; tentatively, D is TRBD1 or TRBD2 (5 bases each). CDR3 length: 15 residues. Germline-derived CDR1 and CDR2 are MNHEY and SVGEGT. The V end lost 4 bases, the J end lost 3 bases, and 16 bases lay between the germline ends. The CDR3 sequence: CASSWDGEHLYEQYF. In nucleotides, the CDR3 is TGTGCCAGCAGTTGGGACGGTGAACACCTCTACGAGCAGTACTTC.

This clonotype was detected ten times or more. This sequence joins TRBV29-1 and TRBJ2-2; 7 bases line up with TRBD1. This CDR3 region has 16 residues. Germline CDR1 and CDR2: SQVTM and ANQGSEA. The junction had 14 bases not matched to a gene; V was cut back by 3 bases and J by 7 bases. The CDR3 loop reads CSVEGLAGGLVGELFF. DNA of the CDR3: TGCAGCGTTGAGGGCCTGGCAGGGGGATTGGTCGGGGAGCTGTTTTTT.

This clonotype was found many times. The J gene is TRBJ2-7, the V gene TRBV6-2 or TRBV6-3; maybe TRBD1 (5 bases). CDR3 length: 13 amino acids. Trimming left V 5 bases short and J 3 bases short, with 11 bases between. CDR1 is MNHEY and CDR2 is SVGEGT in the germline V gene. Here the CDR3 reads CASSPTENYEQYF. The CDR3 bases are TGTGCCAGCAGTCCGACAGAAAACTACGAGCAGTACTTC.

Details on this clonotype: A single base separates this from a much larger clone, so it may be a read error. The chain couples TRBV12-3 or TRBV12-4 to TRBJ2-3; 9 bases agree with TRBD1. Near its end, the DNA agrees better with TRBJ1-5, so the J call may be wrong. The CDR3 extends over 16 amino acids. CDR3 loop: CASRTTGQGVADTQHF. Here the CDR3 DNA reads TGTGCCAGCAGGACGACGGGACAGGGTGTAGCAGATACGCAGCATTTT.

The chain has TRBV4-1 and TRBJ1-1; possible D gene TRBD1, 5 bases. CDR1 and CDR2 from the germline V gene are MGHRA and YSYEKL. The length of the CDR3 is 15 residues. V was trimmed by 10 bases and J by 1 base, leaving 19 bases between them. The CDR3 loop reads CATKHGAGANTEAFF. In nucleotides, the CDR3 is TGCGCCACCAAGCATGGGGCTGGGGCGAACACTGAAGCTTTCTTT.

In this sample, this clonotype turned up many times. V gene TRBV12-5 combines with J gene TRBJ2-6, with D unclear. V was clipped by 1 base and J by 2 bases, with 6 bases between them. CDR3 length equals 15 residues. Germline values: CDR1 LGHNT, CDR2 FRNRAP. The CDR3 is CASGLGLTGANVLTF. CDR3 nucleotides: TGTGCTAGTGGTTTGGGTCTAACTGGGGCCAACGTCCTGACTTTC.

A word on this clonotype: A much larger clone differs by one base, so this may be a read error. J is TRBJ2-7 and V is TRBV28; D remains ambiguous. Germline CDR1 and CDR2: MDHEN and SYDVKM. This CDR3 is built from 14 residues. DNA of the CDR3: TGTGCCAGCAGTTTAGGGCTGCGACCCTACGAGCAGTGCTTC. This gives the protein CASSLGLRPYEQCF.

This clonotype was seen repeatedly, ten times or more. V gene TRBV2 combines with J gene TRBJ2-3; 7 bases match TRBD1. V trimming: 6 bases; J trimming: 5 bases; junction bases outside the gene matches: 5. From germline, CDR1 is SNHLY and CDR2 FYNNEI. The CDR3 contains 13 residues. The CDR3 protein is CASRGTAQDTQYF. CDR3 nucleotides: TGTGCCAGCAGAGGGACAGCCCAAGATACGCAGTATTTT.

With regard to this clonotype: A much larger clone is a single base away; this may be a read error. The V gene is TRBV19, the J gene TRBJ2-7; no reliable D call. This CDR3 region has 13 residues. The germline V gene encodes CDR1 LNHDA and CDR2 SQIVND (reference sequence). This chain's CDR3 is CAGSIGALYEQYF. In DNA, the CDR3 is TGTGCCGGTAGTATAGGAGCACTGTACGAGCAGTACTTC.

Note on this clonotype: It may be a read error: a sequence one base away is much more abundant. No conserved phenylalanine or tryptophan ends this CDR3, so it is likely a read error. In DNA, the CDR3 is TGTGCCAGCAGCAACACAGGGGAGCGCGAGCAGTACCTC. Translated: CASSNTGEREQYL. This sequence joins TRBV6-2 or TRBV6-3 and TRBJ2-7; 7 nucleotides match TRBD1. The CDR3 sequence is 13 residues long. After removal of 6 bases from V and 6 bases from J, the junction contained 8 bases not matched to a gene. Per germline, CDR1 MNHEY and CDR2 SVGEGT.

This clonotype has a handful of counts. The chain carries TRBV29-1 and TRBJ2-2; 7 nucleotides agree with TRBD2. Unmatched junction bases numbered 6, after V lost 6 bases and J lost 2 bases. Germline lookup yields CDR1 SQVTM and CDR2 ANQGSEA. The length of the CDR3 is 14 residues. CDR3 coding DNA: TGCAGCGTAGCCGGGACTACCAACACCGGGGAGCTGTTTTTT. It encodes CSVAGTTNTGELFF.

As for this clonotype: The junction departs from the called germline gene at one end, perhaps through a read error. The rearrangement links TRBV2 to TRBJ2-7, with D perhaps matching TRBD1 or TRBD2 (5 bases each). The CDR3 is made up of 16 amino acids. Germline loops: CDR1 SNHLY, CDR2 FYNNEI. CDR3 protein: CASLGTGPPSSYERYF. The DNA of the CDR3 is TGTGCCAGCTTAGGGACGGGCCCCCCGAGCTCCTACGAGCGGTACTTC.

This chain joins TRBV7-8 and TRBJ2-1; 11 bases line up with TRBD1. The CDR3 length is 16 residues. Germline V gene data show CDR1 as SGHVS and CDR2 as FQNEAQ. V was clipped by 5 bases and J by 2 bases; unmatched bases: 5. Written as DNA, the CDR3 is TGTGCCAGCAGCCCTAGGGACAGGGGGGCCTACAATGAGCAGTTCTTC. It translates to CASSPRDRGAYNEQFF.

A note on this clonotype: One junction end does not reproduce the germline sequence, and a read error may be involved. For the CDR3, the DNA is TGTGCCAGCAGCGACGCTGAGCGGGGGCAGTACAATGAGCAGCTCTTC. It is translated as CASSDAERGQYNEQLF. V and J are TRBV12-3 or TRBV12-4 and TRBJ2-1; 8 bases align to TRBD2. This CDR3 region has 16 residues.

Regarding this clonotype: This may be a read error: a much more frequent sequence differs by one nucleotide. V usage is TRBV11-2 and J usage is TRBJ2-6; 8 nucleotides agree with TRBD1. Per the germline V gene, CDR1 is SGHAT and CDR2 is FQNNGV. This CDR3 contains 19 residues. J was trimmed by 1 base and V by 1 base; bases with no gene match: 9. The CDR3 here is CASSLGVRGLGSGANVLTF. As DNA, the CDR3 is TGTGCCAGCAGCTTAGGCGTCAGGGGGCTCGGGTCTGGGGCCAACGTCCTGACTTTC. Together with reference TRBV11-2 and TRBJ2-6, the CDR3 gives the full variable domain: EAGVAQSPRYKIIEKRQSVAFWCNPISGHATLYWYQQILGQGPKLLIQFQNNGVVDDSQLPKDRFSAERLKGVDSTLKIQPAKLEDSAVYLCASSLGVRGLGSGANVLTFGAGSRLTVL.

This clonotype has a count of ten or more. The chain carries TRBV4-3 and TRBJ1-1; a possible D gene is TRBD1 (5 bases). The CDR3 spans 14 residues. Germline V gene lookup returns CDR1 LGHNA and CDR2 YSLEER. The V end lost 0 bases, the J end lost 1 base, and 6 bases lay between the germline ends. In DNA, the CDR3 is TGCGCCAGCAGCCAAGATAGGGGGAACACTGAAGCTTTCTTT. Translation gives CASSQDRGNTEAFF.

Concerning this clonotype: A much bigger clone sits one base away, suggesting this may be a read error. The genes are TRBV7-9 and TRBJ2-2, with D maybe TRBD2 (5 bases). The CDR3 is 16 amino acids. Germline V CDR1 and CDR2: SEHNR, FQNEAQ (reference sequence). Trimming removed 6 bases from V and 4 bases from J, with 18 bases in between. The CDR3 DNA follows: TGTGCCAGCAGTTCTTTCGGGGAATTGGTCACCGGGGAGCTGTTTTTT. Translating gives CASSSFGELVTGELFF.

This clonotype occurred many times. The genes are TRBV5-5 and TRBJ2-6; D uncertain. CDR3 length: 15 residues. Deletions cut 5 bases from V and 0 bases from J, with 9 bases between. Germline CDR1 and CDR2: SGHKS and YYEKEE (reference sequence). CDR3 sequence (DNA): TGTGCCAGCAGTCTGGCCTTCTCTGGGGCCAACGTCCTGACTTTC. It yields the protein CASSLAFSGANVLTF.

This clonotype was detected many times. The chain combines TRBV12-3 or TRBV12-4 with TRBJ2-3; D ambiguous. The germline V and J ends were trimmed by 0 bases and 2 bases, with 6 bases remaining between them. The CDR3 totals 14 residues. This chain's CDR3 is CASSLAAFTDTQYF. CDR3 DNA: TGTGCCAGCAGTTTAGCGGCCTTCACAGATACGCAGTATTTT.

In the case of this clonotype: This could be a read error, since a much larger clone is one nucleotide away. The rearrangement uses TRBV28 and TRBJ1-1; the D gene is possibly TRBD1 (5 bases). This CDR3 has 12 residues. Germline V lookup: CDR1 MDHEN, CDR2 SYDVKM. The DNA of the CDR3 is TGTGCCAGCAGTTTGGACATCACTGAAGCTTCCTTT. This sequence encodes CASSLDITEASF. The complete variable domain, with remaining parts taken from reference TRBV28 and TRBJ1-1, reads DVKVTQSSRYLVKRTGEKVFLECVQDMDHENMFWYRQDPGLGLRLIYFSYDVKMKEKGDIPEGYSVSREKKERFSLILESASTNQTSMYLCASSLDITEASFGQGTRLTVV.

This clonotype has only one observation. This is likely a read error, given that the CDR3 carries no conserved phenylalanine or tryptophan at its end. This chain links TRBV7-9 with TRBJ2-7, with no clear D. CDR1 SEHNR and CDR2 FQNEAQ come from the germline V gene (reference sequence). CDR3 length equals 17 residues. V lost 1 base, J lost 0 bases, and 16 bases lay in between. This chain's CDR3 is CASSLDYGQTSSYEQYS. DNA of the CDR3: TGTGCCAGCAGCTTAGATTATGGGCAGACAAGCTCCTACGAGCAGTACTCC.